Presented here are 10 T cell receptor beta chains from one specimen sequenced in a study of OX40 agonist ivuxolimab in advanced cancers. Method: immunoSEQ multiplex PCR; TCRdb's copy keeps in-frame clones and lacks some. The sample includes some 100,000 clones, about nine tenths of them seen just once. This specimen consisted of CD4+ or CD8+ T cells sorted from blood, obtained in a trial of the OX40 agonist ivuxolimab. The receptor source for this set is an adult with an advanced solid tumor such as melanoma, head and neck, liver or kidney cancer.

This chain joins TRBV10-2 and TRBJ2-5, with 9 bases identical to TRBD2. In germline, CDR1 is WSHSY, CDR2 SAAADI. J gave up 3 bases and V 8 bases, and 7 bases lay outside the gene matches. This CDR3 is built from 14 residues. CDR3 sequence (DNA): TGCGCCAGCGGCCAGCTAGCGGGGAAAGAGACCCAGTACTTC. Translation gives CASGQLAGKETQYF.

The rearrangement uses TRBV5-6 and TRBJ2-3; D is unclear. V was clipped by 4 bases and J by 5 bases, with 11 bases between them. Germline CDR1 reads SGHDT; CDR2 reads YYEEEE. This CDR3 has 13 residues. As DNA, the CDR3 is TGTGCCAGCAGCATACAATCACAAGATACGCAGTATTTT. Amino acid sequence: CASSIQSQDTQYF.

This clone has just one count. The CDR3 here is CASSDPGRSGYTF. The CDR3 bases are TGTGCCAGCAGTGATCCAGGGAGATCAGGCTACACCTTC. The chain links TRBV25-1 to TRBJ1-2, with D tentatively TRBD1 (5 bases). This CDR3 has 13 residues. V lost 3 bases to trimming and J lost 8 bases, with 13 bases between them. Germline CDR1 is MGHDK and CDR2 is SYGVNS.

The chain couples TRBV30 to TRBJ1-4; no definite D call. This CDR3 region has 14 residues. CDR1 is GTSNPN, CDR2 SVGIG, per germline (reference sequence). Trimming pared 0 bases from V and 5 bases from J, leaving 10 bases between. Here the CDR3 DNA reads TGTGCCTGGAGTGTTAGGCAGCGAAATGAAAAACTGTTTTTT. Translating it yields CAWSVRQRNEKLFF.

The gene calls are TRBV15 and TRBJ2-7, with a tentative D call TRBD1 (5 bases). The V end lost 4 bases, the J end lost 6 bases, and 16 bases lay between the germline ends. The CDR3 covers 14 residues. In germline, CDR1 is LNHNV, CDR2 YYDKDF (reference sequence). CDR3 sequence: CATSTRATGAEQYF. DNA of the CDR3: TGTGCCACCAGCACCAGGGCTACCGGCGCCGAGCAGTACTTC.

The rearrangement uses TRBV19 and TRBJ1-2; 7 positions match TRBD1. The CDR3 contains 14 residues. CDR1 is LNHDA and CDR2 is SQIVND in the germline V gene (reference sequence). Losses at the gene ends were 7 bases for V and 6 bases for J; bases not matched to a gene: 11. CDR3 loop: CASKFDRAADGYTF. Here the CDR3 DNA reads TGTGCCAGTAAATTCGACAGGGCGGCCGATGGCTACACCTTC.

This clone was recorded only once. J is TRBJ1-2 and V is TRBV6-1; 8 nucleotides line up with TRBD1. This CDR3 spans 15 amino acids. In germline, CDR1 is MNHNS, CDR2 SASEGT. J was trimmed by 4 bases and V by 8 bases; bases with no gene match: 12. The CDR3 reads CASQQDRAVSYGYTF. CDR3 nucleotides: TGTGCCAGCCAGCAGGACAGGGCAGTTAGCTATGGCTACACCTTC.

The rearrangement links TRBV5-1 to TRBJ1-3; no definite D call. This CDR3 is 16 amino acids long. Germline V lookup: CDR1 SGHRS, CDR2 YFSETQ. The V gene lost 1 base and the J gene lost 0 bases, with 11 bases spanning the gap. Here the CDR3 reads CASSLIGEISGNTIYF. DNA for the CDR3: TGCGCCAGCAGCTTGATCGGGGAGATCTCTGGAAACACCATATATTTT. The full variable domain, rest sourced from reference TRBV5-1 and TRBJ1-3, is KAGVTQTPRYLIKTRGQQVTLSCSPISGHRSVSWYQQTPGQGLQFLFEYFSETQRNKGNFPGRFSGRQFSNSRSEMNVSTLELGDSALYLCASSLIGEISGNTIYFGEGSWLTVV.

The chain recombines TRBV6-1 with TRBJ2-7; D might be TRBD1 or TRBD2, each matching 5 bases. CDR1 is MNHNS and CDR2 is SASEGT in the germline V gene. This CDR3 comprises 14 residues. V was trimmed by 3 bases and J by 0 bases, leaving 9 bases between them. The CDR3 sequence is CASSEAGSSYEQYF. In DNA form, the CDR3 reads TGTGCCAGCAGTGAGGCAGGGAGCTCCTACGAGCAGTACTTC.

The chain employs TRBV5-1 and TRBJ2-7; TRBD1 matches at 11 bases. CDR1 is SGHRS and CDR2 is YFSETQ in the germline V gene. This CDR3 spans 15 amino acids. Trimming removed 4 bases from V and 6 bases from J; junction bases left unmatched: 9. In nucleotides, the CDR3 is TGCGCCAGCAGCAGTGGTGGACAGGGGGCGTTCGAGCAGTACTTC. This translates into CASSSGGQGAFEQYF.